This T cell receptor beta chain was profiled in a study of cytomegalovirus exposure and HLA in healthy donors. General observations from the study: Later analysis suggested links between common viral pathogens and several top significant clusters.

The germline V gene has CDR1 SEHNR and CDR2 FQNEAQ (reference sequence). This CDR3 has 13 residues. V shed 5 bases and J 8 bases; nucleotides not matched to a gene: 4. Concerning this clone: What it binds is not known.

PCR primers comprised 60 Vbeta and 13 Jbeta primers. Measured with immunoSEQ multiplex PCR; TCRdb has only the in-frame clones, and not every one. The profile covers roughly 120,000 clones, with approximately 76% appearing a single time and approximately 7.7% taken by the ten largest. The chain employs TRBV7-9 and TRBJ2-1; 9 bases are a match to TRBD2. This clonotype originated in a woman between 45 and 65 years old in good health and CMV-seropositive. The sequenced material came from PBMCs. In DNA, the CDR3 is TGTGCCAGCAGCCCACGGACTAGCGATGAGCAGTTCTTC. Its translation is CASSPRTSDEQFF.